This T cell receptor (beta chain) was retrieved from a study of Graves' ophthalmopathy and Graves' hyperthyroidism. Overall study findings and caveats: Forecasting of ophthalmopathy progression by the model achieved around 68% sensitivity and less than 80% specificity. The majority of expanded thyroid clonotypes above 0.001 frequency also occurred in blood.

Amplified material comprised TCR beta CDR3 regions derived from RNA transcripts. After a first-round RT-PCR with HTBI primers, a second-round multiplex PCR was run. Using its own MiXCR run on the multiplex PCR reads, TCRdb lists one record per CDR3 protein. The sample consists of around 590,000 distinct CDR3 sequences, just under 40% of them appearing once. Hyperthyroidism patients had new diagnoses, durations under 2 months, and ages of 18 to 65. Trimming left V 3 bases short and J 5 bases short, with 14 bases between. From germline, CDR1 is LNHDA and CDR2 SQIVND (reference sequence). The CDR3 has 14 residues. Note on this clonotype: Its target is unknown.

This receptor was identified in an adult man with Graves' hyperthyroidism. The chain joins TRBV19 to TRBJ2-7; tentative D call: TRBD1 (5 bases). The sample was peripheral blood or thyroid tissue (not recorded which). CDR3 loop: CASSMTVGKNEQYF. CDR3 DNA: TGTGCCAGTAGTATGACAGTTGGGAAGAACGAGCAGTACTTC.